The clone carrying this T cell receptor (beta chain) was found a few times. Its specificity is unknown. This sample was included in a study of T cells after yellow fever vaccination. The study made its TCR cDNA through 5'RACE template switching. That step introduced a universal primer site along with UMIs. A single record per CDR3 protein comes from TCRdb applying MiXCR to the 5' RACE reads. The table lists approximately 250,000 distinct CDR3 sequences, 3.6% of them singletons, with under 20% in the top ten. Findings and caveats of the study: By day 5 rather than day 15, the secondary response had peaked, though it was weaker. Most primary-vaccination clones recurred post-booster (around 95% CD4, 88% CD8). The presence of abundant clonotypes contaminating from the bulk population was possible in FACS-sorted repertoires.

Germline CDR1 and CDR2: SGHTA and FQGNSA. The CDR3 runs to 11 residues. Between the trimmed V and J ends, which lost 5 bases and 6 bases, there was a span of 7 bases. Sample: PBMCs, taken 15 days after the yellow fever booster vaccination. The chain recombines TRBV7-2 with TRBJ1-1; D unresolved. The sequence was collected from a man younger than 35 who received the YFV17D yellow fever vaccine. CDR3 DNA sequence: TGTGCCAGCAGCCAAAGACCTGAAGCTTTCTTT. Residues: CASSQRPEAFF. The variable domain in full, completed from reference TRBV7-2 and TRBJ1-1, reads GAGVSQSPSNKVTEKGKDVELRCDPISGHTALYWYRQSLGQGLEFLIYFQGNSAPDKSGLPSDRFSAERTGGSVSTLTIQRTQQEDSAVYLCASSQRPEAFFGQGTRLTVV.